These 8 T cell receptor beta chains share one sample of origin, sequenced in a study of blood T cell repertoires in COVID-19. The data were produced by immunoSEQ multiplex PCR, yet TCRdb's version contains in-frame clones alone and is incomplete. This sample has tens of thousands of clones; more than 85% occur once, and the top ten carry roughly 1.2%. The material sequenced was PBMCs or T cells enriched from blood (not recorded which). The receptor source for this set is a woman between 50 and 59 years old with acute COVID-19.

The CDR3 region has the DNA TGTGCCAGCAGCCCCTGGGGCTATTGGAATGAGCAGTTCTTC. Encoded protein: CASSPWGYWNEQFF. This chain connects TRBV3-1 (or the pseudogene TRBV3-2) to TRBJ2-1; a possible D gene is TRBD1 (5 bases). CDR1 LGHDT and CDR2 YNNKEL come from the germline V gene (reference sequence). The germline V and J ends were trimmed by 4 bases and 7 bases, with 14 bases remaining between them. This CDR3 is 14 amino acids long.

The chain is built from TRBV11-2 and TRBJ2-2, with TRBD2 identical over 12 bases. J was trimmed by 5 bases and V by 1 base; bases with no gene match: 5. The CDR3 totals 17 residues. From germline, CDR1 is SGHAT and CDR2 FQNNGV. CDR3 nucleotide sequence: TGTGCCAGCAGCTTAGGGCTAGCGGGAGGGTGGACCGGGGAGCTGTTTTTT. Translation gives CASSLGLAGGWTGELFF.

The chain has TRBV12-3 or TRBV12-4 and TRBJ1-5, with 7 bases matching TRBD1. The CDR3 is 12 residues long. The V and J ends lost 7 bases and 7 bases, in that order; junction bases with no gene match: 4. This CDR3 is CASNTQGQPQHF. The DNA of the CDR3 is TGTGCCAGCAACACACAGGGGCAGCCCCAGCATTTT.

The J gene is TRBJ2-1, the V gene TRBV9; a possible D gene is TRBD2 (5 bases). CDR1 is SGDLS, CDR2 YYNGEE, per germline. Trimming removed 0 bases at V and 10 bases at J, with 11 bases between. This CDR3 region has 13 residues. In DNA form, the CDR3 reads TGTGCCAGCAGCGTAGACCCGGGGTCCGAGCAGTTCTTC. It encodes CASSVDPGSEQFF.

The chain recombines TRBV2 with TRBJ1-5; 12 bases match TRBD1. The ends lost 6 bases at V and 3 bases at J; junction bases unmatched: 9. The CDR3 has 17 residues. Looked up from germline, CDR1 is SNHLY and CDR2 is FYNNEI. The CDR3 is CASRAGTGGNFNQPQHF. CDR3 DNA: TGTGCCAGCAGGGCCGGGACAGGGGGCAACTTCAATCAGCCCCAGCATTTT.

V is TRBV5-5 and J is TRBJ1-4; weak D call: TRBD1 (5 bases). V gave up 4 bases and J gave up 8 bases, with 15 bases separating them. The CDR3 is 14 amino acids. CDR1 is SGHKS, CDR2 YYEKEE, per germline (reference sequence). The CDR3 sequence: CASSPGGSREKLFF. The CDR3 DNA is TGTGCCAGCAGCCCGGGGGGTTCTCGGGAAAAACTGTTTTTT.

J is TRBJ2-2 and V is TRBV18; D unresolved. V was cut by 0 bases and J by 5 bases, with 7 bases left in between. CDR1 and CDR2 (germline): KGHSH, LQKENI. This CDR3 has 14 residues. CDR3 residues: CASSPPLRTGELFF. The CDR3 DNA reads TGTGCCAGCTCACCACCGCTAAGAACCGGGGAGCTGTTTTTT.

The chain employs TRBV19 and TRBJ2-3, with 10 bases aligning to TRBD2. There are 18 residues in the CDR3. CDR1 LNHDA and CDR2 SQIVND come from the germline V gene (reference sequence). The ends lost 3 bases at V and 2 bases at J; junction bases unmatched: 11. CDR3 DNA sequence: TGTGCCAGTAGTATTAGACTAGCGGGCCCCTCAAACACAGATACGCAGTATTTT. As protein: CASSIRLAGPSNTDTQYF.